Listed here are 6 T cell receptor beta chains from one sample, sequenced in a study of technical replicates of blood from a few donors. Repertoires were generated with immunoSEQ multiplex PCR, while TCRdb's copy carries only in-frame clones and drops some. The sample includes roughly 93,000 clones, roughly 95% of them seen just once. The material sequenced was T cells isolated from PBMCs. These receptors were collected from a human donor in good health.

This rearrangement joins TRBV7-8 to TRBJ1-5; 8 nucleotides line up with TRBD1. Germline V gene data show CDR1 as SGHVS and CDR2 as FQNEAQ. V trimming: 2 bases; J trimming: 2 bases; junction bases outside the gene matches: 11. CDR3 length equals 18 residues. The CDR3 DNA reads as TGTGCCAGCAGCTTATCAGGGGGCGCGCAGGTTGGCAATCAGCCCCAGCATTTT. Protein sequence: CASSLSGGAQVGNQPQHF.

This clone came up a few times. J is TRBJ2-7 and V is TRBV11-3; TRBD2 might be the D (7 bases). Germline CDR1 SGHNT, CDR2 YENEEA. V dropped 5 bases and J dropped 6 bases, with 14 bases sitting between them. The CDR3 extends over 13 amino acids. The CDR3 spells CASSPGAGAEQYF. The CDR3 DNA reads TGTGCCAGCAGCCCCGGGGCGGGGGCCGAGCAGTACTTC.

This rearrangement joins TRBV18 to TRBJ2-1, with unresolved D. The CDR3 runs to 13 residues. The V end lost 2 bases, the J end lost 12 bases, and 14 bases lay between the germline ends. Germline assignment: CDR1 KGHSH and CDR2 LQKENI. CDR3 in amino acids: CASSPMTVGGQFF. The CDR3 DNA is TGTGCCAGCTCACCAATGACTGTGGGTGGGCAGTTCTTC.

This CDR3 reads CASSSPGTGGNYGYTF. The CDR3 region has the DNA TGTGCCAGCAGTTCACCCGGGACAGGGGGCAACTATGGCTACACCTTC. The genes are TRBV6-5 and TRBJ1-2; 12 bases are shared with TRBD1. With V trimmed by 4 bases and J by 2 bases, 5 bases remained unmatched. This CDR3 is built from 16 residues. Germline assignment: CDR1 MNHEY and CDR2 SVGAGI.

This chain uses TRBV11-2 with TRBJ1-2, with 7 bases aligning to TRBD1. CDR3 length equals 13 residues. After removal of 5 bases from V and 10 bases from J, the junction contained 10 bases not matched to a gene. Germline assignment: CDR1 SGHAT and CDR2 FQNNGV. In DNA form, the CDR3 reads TGTGCCAGCAGCCCCTCCCCGGGACAGCACTACACCTTC. Its protein is CASSPSPGQHYTF. Full variable domain (missing parts from reference TRBV11-2 and TRBJ1-2): EAGVAQSPRYKIIEKRQSVAFWCNPISGHATLYWYQQILGQGPKLLIQFQNNGVVDDSQLPKDRFSAERLKGVDSTLKIQPAKLEDSAVYLCASSPSPGQHYTFGSGTRLTVV.

This chain links TRBV23-1 with TRBJ2-1; weak D call: TRBD2 (6 bases). TRBV23-1 is classed as an ORF, of uncertain function. The CDR3 has 16 residues. Trimming pared 3 bases from V and 4 bases from J, leaving 16 bases between. As DNA, the CDR3 is TGCGCCAGCAGTCACGGTTGGGAGGCTTTATACAATGAGCAGTTCTTC. Protein: CASSHGWEALYNEQFF.